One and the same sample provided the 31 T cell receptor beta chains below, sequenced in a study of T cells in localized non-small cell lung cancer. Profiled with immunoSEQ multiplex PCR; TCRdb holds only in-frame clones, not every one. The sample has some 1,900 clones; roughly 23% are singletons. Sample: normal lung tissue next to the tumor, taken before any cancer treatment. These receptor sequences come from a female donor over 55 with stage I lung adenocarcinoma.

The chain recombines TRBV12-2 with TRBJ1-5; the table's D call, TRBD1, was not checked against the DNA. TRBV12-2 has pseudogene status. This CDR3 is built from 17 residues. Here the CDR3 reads CAINRDRGIEGNQPQHF. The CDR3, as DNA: TGTGCCATAAACCGGGACAGGGGGATTGAGGGCAATCAGCCCCAGCATTTT.

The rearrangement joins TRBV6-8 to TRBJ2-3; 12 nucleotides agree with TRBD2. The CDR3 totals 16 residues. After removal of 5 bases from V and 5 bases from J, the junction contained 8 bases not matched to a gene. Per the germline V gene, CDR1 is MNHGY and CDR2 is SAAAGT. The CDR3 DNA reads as TGTGCCAGCAGTGACCTAGCGGGAGGGCCAGGAGATACGCAGTATTTT. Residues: CASSDLAGGPGDTQYF.

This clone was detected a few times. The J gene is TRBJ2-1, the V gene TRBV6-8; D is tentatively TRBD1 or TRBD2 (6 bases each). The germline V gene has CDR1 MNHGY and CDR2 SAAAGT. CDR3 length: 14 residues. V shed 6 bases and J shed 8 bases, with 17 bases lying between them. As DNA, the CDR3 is TGTGCCAGCAGCTACAGGGAGGAGAGCGATGAGCAGTTCTTC. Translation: CASSYREESDEQFF.

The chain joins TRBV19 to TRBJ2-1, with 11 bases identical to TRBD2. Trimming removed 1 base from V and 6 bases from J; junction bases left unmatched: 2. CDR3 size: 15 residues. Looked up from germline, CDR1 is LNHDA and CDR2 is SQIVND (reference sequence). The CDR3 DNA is TGTGCCAGTAGTATAGGTACTAGCGGGAGCAATGAGCAGTTCTTC. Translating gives CASSIGTSGSNEQFF.

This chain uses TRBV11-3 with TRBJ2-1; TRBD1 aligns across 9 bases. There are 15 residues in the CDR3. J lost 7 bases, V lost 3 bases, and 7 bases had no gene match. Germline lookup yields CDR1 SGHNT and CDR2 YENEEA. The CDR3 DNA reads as TGTGCCAGCAGCTTGGGGGGGACAGGGAGGAATGAGCAGTTCTTC. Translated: CASSLGGTGRNEQFF. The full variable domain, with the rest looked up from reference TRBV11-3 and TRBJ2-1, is EAGVVQSPRYKIIEKKQPVAFWCNPISGHNTLYWYLQNLGQGPELLIRYENEEAVDDSQLPKDRFSAERLKGVDSTLKIQPAELGDSAVYLCASSLGGTGRNEQFFGPGTRLTVL.

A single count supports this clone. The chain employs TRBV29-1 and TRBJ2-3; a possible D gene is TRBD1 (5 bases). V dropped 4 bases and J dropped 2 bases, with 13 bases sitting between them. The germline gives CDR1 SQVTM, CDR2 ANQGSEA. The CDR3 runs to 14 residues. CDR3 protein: CSVGETDHTDTQYF. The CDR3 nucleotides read TGCAGCGTTGGAGAGACAGACCACACAGATACGCAGTATTTT.

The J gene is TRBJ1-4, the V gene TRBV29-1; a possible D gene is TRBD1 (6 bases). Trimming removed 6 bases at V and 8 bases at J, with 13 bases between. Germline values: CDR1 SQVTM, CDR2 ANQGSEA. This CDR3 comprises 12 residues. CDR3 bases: TGCAGCGTGGAGGCAGGGGACGAAAAACTGTTTTTT. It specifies CSVEAGDEKLFF.

Written as DNA, the CDR3 is TGTGCCAGCAGCTTAAGGGACAGCGGGAGATTTTACAATGAGCAGTTCTTC. It translates to CASSLRDSGRFYNEQFF. The V call is TRBV11-3, the J call TRBJ2-1, with a weak D call TRBD2 (8 bases). Germline CDR1 is SGHNT and CDR2 is YENEEA. The V gene lost 2 bases and the J gene lost 4 bases, with 18 bases spanning the gap. The CDR3 sequence is 17 residues long.

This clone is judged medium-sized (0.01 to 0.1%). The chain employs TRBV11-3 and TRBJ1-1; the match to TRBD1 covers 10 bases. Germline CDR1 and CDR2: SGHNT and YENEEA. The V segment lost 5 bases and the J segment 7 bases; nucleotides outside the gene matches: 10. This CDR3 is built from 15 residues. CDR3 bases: TGTGCCAGCAGCCTCTCCGACAGGGGGCGTGTTGAAGCTTTCTTT. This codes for CASSLSDRGRVEAFF.

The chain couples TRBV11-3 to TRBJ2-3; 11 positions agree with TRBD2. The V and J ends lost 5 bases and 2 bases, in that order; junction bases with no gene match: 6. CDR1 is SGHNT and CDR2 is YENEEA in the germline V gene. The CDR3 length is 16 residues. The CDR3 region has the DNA TGTGCCAGCAGCCCAGGGACTAGCGGACACACAGATACGCAGTATTTT. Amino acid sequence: CASSPGTSGHTDTQYF.

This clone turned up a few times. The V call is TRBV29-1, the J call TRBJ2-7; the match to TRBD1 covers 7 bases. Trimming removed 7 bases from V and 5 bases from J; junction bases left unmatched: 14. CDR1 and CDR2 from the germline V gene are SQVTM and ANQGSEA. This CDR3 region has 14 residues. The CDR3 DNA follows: TGCAGCGCTCAACAACAACGACAGGGTGACGAGCAGTACTTC. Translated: CSAQQQRQGDEQYF.

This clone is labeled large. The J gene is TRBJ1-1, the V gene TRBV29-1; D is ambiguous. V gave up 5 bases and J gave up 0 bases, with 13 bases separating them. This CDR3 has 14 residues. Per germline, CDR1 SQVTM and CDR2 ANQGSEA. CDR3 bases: TGCAGCGTTTCTGTCGGCATTATGAACACTGAAGCTTTCTTT. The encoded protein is CSVSVGIMNTEAFF. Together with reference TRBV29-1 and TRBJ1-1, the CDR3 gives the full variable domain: SAVISQKPSRDICQRGTSLTIQCQVDSQVTMMFWYRQQPGQSLTLIATANQGSEATYESGFVIDKFPISRPNLTFSTLTVSNMSPEDSSIYLCSVSVGIMNTEAFFGQGTRLTVV.

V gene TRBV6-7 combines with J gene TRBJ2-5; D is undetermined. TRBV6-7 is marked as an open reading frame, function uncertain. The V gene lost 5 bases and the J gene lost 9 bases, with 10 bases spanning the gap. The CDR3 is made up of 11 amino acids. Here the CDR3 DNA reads TGTGCCAGCAGTCTCGCTGGGGCCCAGTACTTC. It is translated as CASSLAGAQYF.

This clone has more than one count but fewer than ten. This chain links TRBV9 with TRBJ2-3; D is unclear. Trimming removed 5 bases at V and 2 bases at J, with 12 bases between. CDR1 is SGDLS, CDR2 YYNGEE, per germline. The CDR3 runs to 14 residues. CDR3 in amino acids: CASRKDPPTDTQYF. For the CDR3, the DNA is TGTGCCAGCAGGAAAGACCCGCCCACAGATACGCAGTATTTT.

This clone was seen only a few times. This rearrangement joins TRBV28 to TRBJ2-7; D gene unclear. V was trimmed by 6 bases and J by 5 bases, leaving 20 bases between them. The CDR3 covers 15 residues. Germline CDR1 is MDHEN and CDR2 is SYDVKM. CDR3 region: CASRPPGTAFHEQYF. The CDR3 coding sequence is TGTGCCAGCAGACCGCCCGGAACAGCGTTCCACGAGCAGTACTTC.

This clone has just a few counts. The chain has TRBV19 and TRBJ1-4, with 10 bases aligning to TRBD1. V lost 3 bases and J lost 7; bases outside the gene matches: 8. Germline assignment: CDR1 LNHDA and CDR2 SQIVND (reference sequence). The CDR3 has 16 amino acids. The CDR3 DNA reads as TGTGCCAGTAGTATCGGCGGACAGGGGGGGCGTGAAAAACTGTTTTTT. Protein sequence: CASSIGGQGGREKLFF.

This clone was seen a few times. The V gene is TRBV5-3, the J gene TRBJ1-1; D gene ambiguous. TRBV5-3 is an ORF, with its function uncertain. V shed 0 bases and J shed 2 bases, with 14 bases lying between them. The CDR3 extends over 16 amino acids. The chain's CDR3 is CARSLDGQANNTEAFF. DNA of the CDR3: TGTGCCAGAAGCTTGGATGGGCAGGCCAACAACACTGAAGCTTTCTTT.

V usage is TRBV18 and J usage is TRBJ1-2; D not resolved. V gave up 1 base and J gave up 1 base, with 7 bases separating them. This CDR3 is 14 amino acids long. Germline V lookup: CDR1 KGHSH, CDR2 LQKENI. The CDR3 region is CASSPQGFNYGYTF. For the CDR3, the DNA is TGTGCCAGCTCACCACAGGGATTTAACTATGGCTACACCTTC. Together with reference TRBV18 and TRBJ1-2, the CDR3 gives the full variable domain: NAGVMQNPRHLVRRRGQEARLRCSPMKGHSHVYWYRQLPEEGLKFMVYLQKENIIDESGMPKERFSAEFPKEGPSILRIQQVVRGDSAAYFCASSPQGFNYGYTFGSGTRLTVV.

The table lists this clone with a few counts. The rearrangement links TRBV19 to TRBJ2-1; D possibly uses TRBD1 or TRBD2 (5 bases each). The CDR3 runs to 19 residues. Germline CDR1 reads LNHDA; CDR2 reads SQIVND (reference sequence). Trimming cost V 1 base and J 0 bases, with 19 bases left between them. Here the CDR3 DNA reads TGTGCCAGTAGTATAGGGGGCATAGTTGCGGGTGACTCCTACAATGAGCAGTTCTTC. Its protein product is CASSIGGIVAGDSYNEQFF.

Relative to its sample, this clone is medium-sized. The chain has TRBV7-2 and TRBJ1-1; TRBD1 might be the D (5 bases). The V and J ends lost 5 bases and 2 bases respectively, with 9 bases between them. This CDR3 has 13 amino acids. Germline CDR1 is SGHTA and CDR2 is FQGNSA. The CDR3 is CASSADTNTEAFF. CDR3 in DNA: TGTGCCAGCAGCGCGGACACAAACACTGAAGCTTTCTTT. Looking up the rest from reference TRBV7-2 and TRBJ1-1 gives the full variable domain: GAGVSQSPSNKVTEKGKDVELRCDPISGHTALYWYRQSLGQGLEFLIYFQGNSAPDKSGLPSDRFSAERTGGSVSTLTIQRTQQEDSAVYLCASSADTNTEAFFGQGTRLTVV.

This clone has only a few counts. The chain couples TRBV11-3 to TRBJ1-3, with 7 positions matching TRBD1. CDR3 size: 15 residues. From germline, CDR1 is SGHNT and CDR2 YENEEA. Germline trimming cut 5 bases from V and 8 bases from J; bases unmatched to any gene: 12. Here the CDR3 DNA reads TGTGCCAGCAGCCGCCGAGGAGGGGGCACGGACACCATATATTTT. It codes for CASSRRGGGTDTIYF.

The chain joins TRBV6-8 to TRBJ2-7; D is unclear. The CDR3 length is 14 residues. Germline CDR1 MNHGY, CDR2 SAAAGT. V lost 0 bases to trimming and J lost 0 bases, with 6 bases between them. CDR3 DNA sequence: TGTGCCAGCAGTTACTCGTCCAGCTCCTACGAGCAGTACTTC. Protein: CASSYSSSSYEQYF.

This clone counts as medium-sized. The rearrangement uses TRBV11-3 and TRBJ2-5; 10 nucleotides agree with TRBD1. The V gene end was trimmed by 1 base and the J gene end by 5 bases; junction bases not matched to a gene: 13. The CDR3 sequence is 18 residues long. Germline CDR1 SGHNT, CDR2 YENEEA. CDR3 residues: CASSLVRIGTGAGETQYF. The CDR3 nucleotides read TGTGCCAGCAGCTTAGTCCGAATCGGGACAGGGGCAGGGGAGACCCAGTACTTC.

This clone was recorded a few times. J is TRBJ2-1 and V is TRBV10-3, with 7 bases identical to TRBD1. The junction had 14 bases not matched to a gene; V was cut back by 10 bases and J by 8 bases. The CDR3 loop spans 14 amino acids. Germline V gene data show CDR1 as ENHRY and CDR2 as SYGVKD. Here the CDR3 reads CASARQGDFDEQFF. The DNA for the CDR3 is TGTGCCAGCGCCCGACAGGGAGATTTCGATGAGCAGTTCTTC.

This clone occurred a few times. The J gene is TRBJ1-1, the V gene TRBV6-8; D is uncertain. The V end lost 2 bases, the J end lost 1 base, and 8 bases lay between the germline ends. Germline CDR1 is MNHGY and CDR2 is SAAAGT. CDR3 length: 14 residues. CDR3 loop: CASSYEYRNTEAFF. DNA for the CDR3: TGTGCCAGCAGTTACGAATACCGGAACACTGAAGCTTTCTTT.

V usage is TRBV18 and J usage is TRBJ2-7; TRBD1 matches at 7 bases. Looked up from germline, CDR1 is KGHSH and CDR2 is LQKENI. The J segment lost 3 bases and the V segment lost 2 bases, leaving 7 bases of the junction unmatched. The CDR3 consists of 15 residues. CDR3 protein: CASSPADRVVYEQYF. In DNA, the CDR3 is TGTGCCAGCTCACCAGCCGACAGGGTCGTCTACGAGCAGTACTTC.

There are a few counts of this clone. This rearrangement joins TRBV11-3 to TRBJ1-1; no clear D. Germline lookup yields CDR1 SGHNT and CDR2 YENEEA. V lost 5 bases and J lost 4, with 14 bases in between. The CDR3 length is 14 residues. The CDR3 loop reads CASSLMTLGTEAFF. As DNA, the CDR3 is TGTGCCAGCAGCCTAATGACCCTGGGCACTGAAGCTTTCTTT.

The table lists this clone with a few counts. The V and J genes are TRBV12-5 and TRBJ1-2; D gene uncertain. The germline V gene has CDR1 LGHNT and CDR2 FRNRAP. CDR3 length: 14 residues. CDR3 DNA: TGTGCCAGCAATGGCCGCGGAGCTAACTATGGCTACACCTTC. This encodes CASNGRGANYGYTF.

The CDR3 protein is CASKATGDHYGYTF. The CDR3 DNA is TGTGCCAGCAAAGCGACAGGGGATCACTATGGCTACACCTTC. The chain links TRBV6-8 to TRBJ1-2, with 8 bases fitting TRBD1. Unmatched junction bases numbered 7, after V lost 7 bases and J lost 3 bases. CDR1 and CDR2 from the germline V gene are MNHGY and SAAAGT. The CDR3 totals 14 residues.

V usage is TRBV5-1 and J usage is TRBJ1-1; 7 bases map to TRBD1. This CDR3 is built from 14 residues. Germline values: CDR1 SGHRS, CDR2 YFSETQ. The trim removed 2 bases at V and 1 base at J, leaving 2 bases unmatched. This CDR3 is CASSFQGENTEAFF. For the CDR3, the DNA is TGCGCCAGCAGCTTCCAGGGGGAGAACACTGAAGCTTTCTTT.

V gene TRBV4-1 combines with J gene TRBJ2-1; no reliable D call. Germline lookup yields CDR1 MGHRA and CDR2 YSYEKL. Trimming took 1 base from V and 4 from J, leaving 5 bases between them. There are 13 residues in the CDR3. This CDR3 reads CASSQGAYNEQFF. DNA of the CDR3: TGCGCCAGCAGCCAAGGGGCTTACAATGAGCAGTTCTTC.